This is a list of T cell receptor beta chains from one sample in a study of cytomegalovirus exposure and HLA in healthy donors. TCRdb's copy holds only in-frame clones and misses some; the assay was immunoSEQ multiplex PCR. The sample has fewer than 200,000 clones; roughly four fifths are singletons. Sequenced input: PBMCs. All receptors derive from a female donor in good health and CMV-seronegative. Both conserved end residues are part of each CDR3. A D gene is named only where the DNA matches it firmly. Part of the rows lack a size; the others show once, few, many or a class for expanded clones.

clone_size j_call d_call v_call cdr3_nt cdr3_aa
. TRBJ1-3 . TRBV7-2 TGTGCCAGCAGCTCCCCGGCGGGAAGCTCTGGAAACACCATATATTTT CASSSPAGSSGNTIYF
. TRBJ1-2 . TRBV6-5 TGTGCCAGCAGTTACTCGAGCGGTTTCGGCTACACCTTC CASSYSSGFGYTF
. TRBJ2-3 . TRBV27 TGTGCCAGCAGTTTGGGGCCTGATACGCAGTATTTT CASSLGPDTQYF
few TRBJ1-1 TRBD1 TRBV19 TGTGCCAGTAGTATCGGTGAGCTGGGACAGAGGAACACTGAAGCTTTCTTT CASSIGELGQRNTEAFF
. TRBJ2-7 . TRBV5-1 TGCGCCAGCAGCTTGGTGTCCGGGGATCCCTACGAGCAGTACTTC CASSLVSGDPYEQYF
once TRBJ1-2 . TRBV6-5 TGTGCCAGCAGCAAAGGACAGTATGGCTACACCTTC CASSKGQYGYTF
. TRBJ2-7 . TRBV6-4 TGTGCCAGCAGTGAAAAAAGGGGGGAGCAGTACTTC CASSEKRGEQYF
. TRBJ2-3 TRBD2 TRBV6-6 TGTGCCAGCAGTTACCGAGCGGGAGGGAACACAGATACGCAGTATTTT CASSYRAGGNTDTQYF
. TRBJ1-1 . TRBV5-1 TGCGCCAGCAGCTTGGGGGAGGGGAACACTGAAGCTTTCTTT CASSLGEGNTEAFF
. TRBJ1-1 . TRBV19 TGTGCCAGTACCTCATCCCCAGGGGAATACACTGAAGCTTTCTTT CASTSSPGEYTEAFF
. TRBJ1-2 TRBD1 TRBV27 TGTGCCAGCAGCACACAGGGGAGGGGCTACACCTTC CASSTQGRGYTF
once TRBJ1-2 . TRBV11-1 TGTGCCAGCAGCCCTTTCCCCTTTAACTATGGCTACACCTTC CASSPFPFNYGYTF
few TRBJ2-3 . TRBV5-1 TGCGCCAGCAGCTTGGGAGGAGCTAGCACAGATACGCAGTATTTT CASSLGGASTDTQYF
. TRBJ2-2 . TRBV30 TGTGCCTGGAGTGTACGGACCGGGGAGCTGTTTTTT CAWSVRTGELFF
. TRBJ1-4 TRBD1 TRBV27 TGTGCCAGCAGTCGACAGGGACAGGGTGCAACTAATGAAAAACTGTTTTTT CASSRQGQGATNEKLFF
. TRBJ1-4 TRBD1 TRBV5-1 TGCGCCAGCAGCCTGACAGGGGGCTTGGATGAAAAACTGTTTTTT CASSLTGGLDEKLFF
. TRBJ1-5 . TRBV4-3 TGCGCCAGCAGCCAAGATTACAGGGTTGAGAGCAATCAGCCCCAGCATTTT CASSQDYRVESNQPQHF
. TRBJ2-5 TRBD2 TRBV4-2 TGTGCCAGCAGCCAAGATGTGGCTAGCGGGGAGAGGCAAGAGACCCAGTACTTC CASSQDVASGERQETQYF
once TRBJ2-7 TRBD1 TRBV19 TGTGCCAGTAGTACCCAGAGCCACAGGGGGGCCTCCTACGAGCAGTACTTC CASSTQSHRGASYEQYF
. TRBJ1-3 . TRBV14 TGTGCCAGCACCCGAGACACTGGAAACACCATATATTTT CASTRDTGNTIYF
. TRBJ1-2 . TRBV19 TGTGCCAGTAGTATTCCGAGCAGGGTTAGTTATGGCTACACCTTC CASSIPSRVSYGYTF
. TRBJ2-2 TRBD1 TRBV29-1 TGCAGCGTTGATCCTGGGGGGACAGGGGGCCTTAACGGGGAGCTGTTTTTT CSVDPGGTGGLNGELFF
. TRBJ1-2 . TRBV19 TGTGCCAGTAGTATATCAGGGGAGAGGTATGGCTACACCTTC CASSISGERYGYTF
. TRBJ1-1 TRBD1 TRBV27 TGTGCCAGCAGTCCCATACAGGGGGCAGGGAACACTGAAGCTTTCTTT CASSPIQGAGNTEAFF
. TRBJ2-2 . TRBV30 TGTGCCTGGAGTGTACTCGAGGCGGGAAACACCGGGGAGCTGTTTTTT CAWSVLEAGNTGELFF
. TRBJ1-1 TRBD1 TRBV6-5 TGTGCCAGCAGTTATTGGACAGGGGGCCGGGCTGAAGCTTTCTTT CASSYWTGGRAEAFF
. TRBJ2-3 TRBD2 TRBV15 TGTGCCACCAGCAGAGCCCGGGCGGGGGGGCAAGATACGCAGTATTTT CATSRARAGGQDTQYF
once TRBJ2-1 . TRBV4-3 TGCGCCAGCGCTTCTAATAGGGGGTTCTCCTACAATGAGCAGTTCTTC CASASNRGFSYNEQFF
once TRBJ2-7 TRBD2 TRBV7-2 TGTGCCAGCTCAGTAGCGGGGGGCTACGAGCAGTACTTC CASSVAGGYEQYF
. TRBJ2-2 TRBD2 TRBV7-3 TGTGCCAGCAGCCCTCGACTAGCGGGGGGCGGCGGGGAGCTGTTTTTT CASSPRLAGGGGELFF